Following are 13 T cell receptor beta chains from one sample sequenced in a study of cytomegalovirus exposure and HLA in healthy donors (dated by TCRdb to 2016 to 2017). Libraries were made using the immunoSEQ multiplex PCR assay. Entries here come from immuneACCESS through TCRdb and include only in-frame sequences with V and J called. Some clones fail to appear in such tables; in the studies checked, an unresolved V gene covers under half of the shortfall, and the cause of the remainder is unknown. This sample holds 200,000 or so clones; about 80% were observed only once. The ten biggest clones cover around 6.7% of the sample. Material: PBMCs. These TCRs come from a man aged 18 to 30 in good health and CMV-seropositive.

The chain joins TRBV7-9 to TRBJ2-1; 11 positions match TRBD2. Per germline, CDR1 SEHNR and CDR2 FQNEAQ (reference sequence). This CDR3 spans 18 amino acids. The ends lost 5 bases at V and 6 bases at J; junction bases unmatched: 15. DNA of the CDR3: TGTGCCAGCAGCCAAGGGACCACTAGCGGGAGTCCTGGCAATGAGCAGTTCTTC. Translated, it gives CASSQGTTSGSPGNEQFF.

The chain uses TRBV27 and TRBJ1-5, with 8 bases identical to TRBD1. The CDR3 covers 15 residues. The V gene's germline CDR1 is MNHEY and CDR2 SMNVEV (reference sequence). V shed 6 bases and J 5 bases; nucleotides not matched to a gene: 9. The chain's CDR3 is CASSPWQGADQPQHF. CDR3 coding DNA: TGTGCCAGCAGCCCCTGGCAGGGGGCCGATCAGCCCCAGCATTTT.

This clone was seen a single time. The chain combines TRBV4-1 with TRBJ2-1; 8 bases match TRBD1. V lost 4 bases, J lost 3 bases, and 5 bases stayed unmatched. Germline V lookup: CDR1 MGHRA, CDR2 YSYEKL. The CDR3 covers 15 residues. CDR3 DNA sequence: TGCGCCAGCAGCCGCGAGGACAGGGACTACAATGAGCAGTTCTTC. This codes for CASSREDRDYNEQFF.

The genes are TRBV5-8 and TRBJ1-1, with 12 bases fitting TRBD1. Trimming took 0 bases from V and 7 from J; bases not matched to a gene: 7. Per germline, CDR1 SGHTS and CDR2 YDEGEE. This CDR3 is 16 amino acids long. In DNA, the CDR3 is TGTGCCAGCAGCTTGGAGGGACAGGGGGCTTGGGGTGAAGCTTTCTTT. The encoded protein is CASSLEGQGAWGEAFF. Using reference TRBV5-8 and TRBJ1-1 for the parts outside the CDR3, the full variable domain is EAGVTQSPTHLIKTRGQQATLRCSPISGHTSVYWYQQALGLGLQFLLWYDEGEERNRGNFPPRFSGRQFPNYSSELNVNALELEDSALYLCASSLEGQGAWGEAFFGQGTRLTVV.

The chain joins TRBV19 to TRBJ2-3; TRBD2 agrees at 11 bases. The CDR3 length is 15 residues. V lost 7 bases to trimming and J lost 4 bases; unmatched junction nucleotides: 7. Germline assignment: CDR1 LNHDA and CDR2 SQIVND (reference sequence). CDR3 sequence (DNA): TGTGCCAGTACCGCGACTAGCGGGACCCCAGATACGCAGTATTTT. Protein product: CASTATSGTPDTQYF.

This sequence joins TRBV9 and TRBJ2-1; 9 positions agree with TRBD2. This CDR3 is 14 amino acids long. V trimming: 0 bases; J trimming: 7 bases; junction bases outside the gene matches: 2. CDR1 SGDLS and CDR2 YYNGEE come from the germline V gene. The chain's CDR3 is CASSVGREGNEQFF. The CDR3 nucleotides are TGTGCCAGCAGCGTAGGGCGGGAGGGGAATGAGCAGTTCTTC. Drawing the rest from reference TRBV9 and TRBJ2-1, the complete variable domain is DSGVTQTPKHLITATGQRVTLRCSPRSGDLSVYWYQQSLDQGLQFLIQYYNGEERAKGNILERFSAQQFPDLHSELNLSSLELGDSALYFCASSVGREGNEQFFGPGTRLTVL.

The chain links TRBV27 to TRBJ2-2; D remains unclear. Trimming left V 0 bases short and J 8 bases short, with 7 bases between. Germline assignment: CDR1 MNHEY and CDR2 SMNVEV (reference sequence). The CDR3 is 13 residues long. The CDR3 DNA reads as TGTGCCAGCAGTTTATCGTCTCAGGGGGAGCTGTTTTTT. Encoded protein: CASSLSSQGELFF.

This clone was seen just once. This chain links TRBV5-4 with TRBJ2-3; TRBD2 agrees at 9 bases. V gave up 2 bases and J gave up 1 base; unmatched junction bases: 2. Germline V gene sequence: CDR1 SGHNT, CDR2 YYREEE (reference sequence). This CDR3 contains 15 residues. In DNA form, the CDR3 reads TGTGCCAGCAGCTTCGGGACTAGCCGCACAGATACGCAGTATTTT. Translated: CASSFGTSRTDTQYF.

The gene calls are TRBV7-2 and TRBJ2-3, with 14 bases lining up with TRBD2. J lost 11 bases, V lost 6 bases, and 7 bases had no gene match. The CDR3 covers 14 residues. Germline V lookup: CDR1 SGHTA, CDR2 FQGNSA. The CDR3: CASRLGLAGEGQYF. For the CDR3, the DNA is TGTGCCAGCAGACTGGGACTAGCGGGGGAGGGGCAGTATTTT.

The chain carries TRBV9 and TRBJ1-1; no clear D gene. The CDR3 is 11 residues long. Between the trimmed V and J ends, which lost 0 bases and 8 bases, there was a span of 5 bases. The germline gives CDR1 SGDLS, CDR2 YYNGEE. The CDR3 protein is CASSVDGEAFF. For the CDR3, the DNA is TGTGCCAGCAGCGTAGACGGGGAAGCTTTCTTT.

The chain uses TRBV14 and TRBJ2-2; no clear D. V was clipped by 6 bases and J by 4 bases, with 3 bases between them. This CDR3 comprises 11 residues. Germline V gene sequence: CDR1 SGHDN, CDR2 FVKESK. CDR3 amino acids: CASSSTGELFF. The CDR3 DNA sequence: TGTGCCAGCAGTAGCACCGGGGAGCTGTTTTTT.

This clone was found a few times. This chain joins TRBV11-2 and TRBJ1-2; no clear D. The CDR3 sequence is 12 residues long. V shed 4 bases and J shed 3 bases, with 6 bases lying between them. CDR1 is SGHAT, CDR2 FQNNGV, per germline. CDR3 amino acids: CASSSEHYGYTF. The CDR3 DNA sequence: TGTGCCAGCAGCTCCGAGCACTATGGCTACACCTTC.

V gene TRBV28 combines with J gene TRBJ2-7, with D unresolved. Looked up from germline, CDR1 is MDHEN and CDR2 is SYDVKM. This CDR3 has 11 amino acids. V was pared by 3 bases and J by 4 bases, with 4 bases between. For the CDR3, the DNA is TGTGCCAGCAGTTTCGGGTACGAGCAGTACTTC. Protein: CASSFGYEQYF.